The 32 T cell receptor beta chains reported below all come from one sample, sequenced in a study of T cells and copy number aberrations in small-cell lung cancer. The repertoire was sequenced with immunoSEQ multiplex PCR; TCRdb's copy has only in-frame clones and lacks some. This sample yields around 9,600 clones, of which 60% to 80% are seen a single time; 25% to 35% belongs to the top ten. Source material: normal tissue next to the tumor. All receptors derive from a man in his 60s with small cell lung cancer.

This clone has just one count. The rearrangement uses TRBV29-1 and TRBJ2-1, with 7 bases fitting TRBD2. The CDR3 contains 15 residues. Germline CDR1 SQVTM, CDR2 ANQGSEA. The J segment lost 7 bases and the V segment lost 5 bases, leaving 14 bases of the junction unmatched. CDR3 nucleotide sequence: TGCAGCGTTCCGGGACTATACCCCCACTTGAATGAGCAGTTCTTC. Amino acid sequence: CSVPGLYPHLNEQFF.

This clone has only a few counts. The rearrangement links TRBV19 to TRBJ2-5, with D possibly TRBD2 on 5 matching bases. The CDR3 has 15 residues. Trimming left V 3 bases short and J 2 bases short, with 13 bases between. CDR1 is LNHDA and CDR2 is SQIVND in the germline V gene (reference sequence). The CDR3 spells CASSMITGYQETQYF. CDR3 bases: TGTGCCAGTAGTATGATAACGGGATATCAAGAGACCCAGTACTTC.

The chain is built from TRBV11-3 and TRBJ2-3; 7 bases line up with TRBD2. The length of the CDR3 is 14 residues. Per germline, CDR1 SGHNT and CDR2 YENEEA. The V segment lost 1 base and the J segment 4 bases; nucleotides outside the gene matches: 2. In DNA, the CDR3 is TGTGCCAGCAGCTTAGGCGGGAGCGCAGATACGCAGTATTTT. This sequence encodes CASSLGGSADTQYF.

V is TRBV2 and J is TRBJ2-3; possible D gene TRBD1, 7 bases. The CDR3 is 15 residues long. Germline V gene sequence: CDR1 SNHLY, CDR2 FYNNEI. Trimming left V 7 bases short and J 0 bases short, with 14 bases between. Written as DNA, the CDR3 is TGTGCCAGCAAACAACAGGGGACTAGCACAGATACGCAGTATTTT. It translates to CASKQQGTSTDTQYF. Combining the CDR3 with reference TRBV2 and TRBJ2-3 gives the whole variable domain EPEVTQTPSHQVTQMGQEVILRCVPISNHLYFYWYRQILGQKVEFLVSFYNNEISEKSEIFDDQFSVERPDGSNFTLKIRSTKLEDSAMYFCASKQQGTSTDTQYFGPGTRLTVL.

V gene TRBV5-4 combines with J gene TRBJ1-4, with 7 positions matching TRBD1. The germline gives CDR1 SGHNT, CDR2 YYREEE (reference sequence). Trimming at V came to 5 bases and at J to 4 bases, leaving 5 bases not matched to a gene. This CDR3 is 14 amino acids long. The CDR3 region is CASSRQGVNEKLFF. The CDR3 coding sequence is TGTGCCAGCAGTCGACAGGGTGTTAATGAAAAACTGTTTTTT.

The rearrangement uses TRBV6-5 and TRBJ1-4; 7 bases match TRBD1. The CDR3 runs to 13 residues. The germline CDR1 and CDR2 sequences are MNHEY and SVGAGI. V was clipped by 5 bases and J by 13 bases; unmatched bases: 10. The CDR3 spells CASSTAWTGRLFF. The CDR3 nucleotides read TGTGCCAGCAGTACAGCGTGGACAGGTCGACTGTTTTTT.

The chain carries TRBV6-6 and TRBJ2-7, with TRBD1 matching 9 bases. The CDR3 consists of 16 residues. Germline V CDR1 and CDR2: MNHNY, SVGAGI (reference sequence). Trimming took 0 bases from V and 5 from J; bases not matched to a gene: 8. CDR3 coding DNA: TGTGCCAGCAGTTACTCTGCTGCAGGGACAGGGAACGAGCAGTACTTC. The encoded protein is CASSYSAAGTGNEQYF.

The V gene is TRBV7-3, the J gene TRBJ2-3, with 9 positions matching TRBD1. The V and J ends lost 1 base and 6 bases, in that order; junction bases with no gene match: 5. Per the germline V gene, CDR1 is SGHTA and CDR2 is FQGTGA. The CDR3 sequence is 15 residues long. CDR3 loop: CASSLKGQGLDTQYF. Written as DNA, the CDR3 is TGTGCCAGCAGCTTAAAGGGACAGGGATTGGATACGCAGTATTTT.

This clone is labeled as large (0.1 to 1%). This same CDR3 is encoded by further DNA sequences in the sample. The chain couples TRBV19 to TRBJ2-2; D not certain. Germline CDR1 reads LNHDA; CDR2 reads SQIVND (reference sequence). The germline V and J ends were trimmed by 6 bases and 6 bases, with 5 bases remaining between them. The CDR3 is 11 amino acids. CDR3 coding DNA: TGTGCCAGTAGCACTCCCGGGGAGCTGTTTTTT. It yields the protein CASSTPGELFF.

This clone was seen only once. The rearrangement uses TRBV19 and TRBJ2-1; no firm D call. The CDR3 covers 14 residues. CDR1 is LNHDA, CDR2 SQIVND, per germline (reference sequence). Trimming removed 3 bases from V and 1 base from J, with 7 bases in between. The CDR3 DNA is TGTGCCAGTAGTATCCGAGGATCCTACAATGAGCAGTTCTTC. It encodes CASSIRGSYNEQFF.

This clone was detected a few times. The junction differs from germline at one of its ends, possibly a read error. This chain uses TRBV7-7 with TRBJ2-5; D may correspond to TRBD1 or TRBD2 (5 bases each). The CDR3 contains 17 residues. From germline, CDR1 is SSHAT and CDR2 FNYEAQ (reference sequence). As DNA, the CDR3 is TGTGCTAGCAGCGTAGGGGACGGAGGTCGCCCAAGAGAGACCCAGTACTTC. This sequence encodes CASSVGDGGRPRETQYF. The variable domain in full, with the rest retrieved from reference TRBV7-7 and TRBJ2-5, is GAGVSQSPRYKVTKRGQDVTLRCDPISSHATLYWYQQALGQGPEFLTYFNYEAQPDKSGLPSDRFSAERPEGSISTLTIQRTEQRDSAMYRCASSVGDGGRPRETQYFGPGTRLLVL.

This rearrangement joins TRBV11-2 to TRBJ2-3, with a weak D call TRBD2 (5 bases). This CDR3 contains 16 residues. The V end lost 5 bases, the J end lost 6 bases, and 21 bases lay between the germline ends. The germline gives CDR1 SGHAT, CDR2 FQNNGV. DNA of the CDR3: TGTGCCAGCAGCCCCCGGCAGGCTGGTAGCGCCGATACGCAGTATTTT. It yields the protein CASSPRQAGSADTQYF.

This clone showed up just a few times. V and J are TRBV14 and TRBJ1-4; D not certain. V was shortened by 3 bases and J by 8 bases, with 13 bases between the two germline ends. This CDR3 is 14 amino acids long. The V gene's germline CDR1 is SGHDN and CDR2 FVKESK. The CDR3 sequence: CASSQEAMGEKLFF. The CDR3, as DNA: TGTGCCAGCAGCCAGGAGGCGATGGGGGAAAAACTGTTTTTT.

A note on this clone: Relative to the germline gene, one junction end is altered; a read error may explain this. The chain links TRBV6-6 to TRBJ1-2; 8 bases fit TRBD1. Germline CDR1 and CDR2: MNHNY and SVGAGI (reference sequence). The CDR3 totals 14 residues. CDR3 DNA sequence: TGTGTCAGCAGTTACTCTTCAGGGGGCGATGGCTACACCTTC. Its translation: CVSSYSSGGDGYTF.

This chain joins TRBV19 and TRBJ1-4, with 9 bases fitting TRBD1. V lost 9 bases, J lost 7 bases, and 6 bases stayed unmatched. Germline-derived CDR1 and CDR2 are LNHDA and SQIVND (reference sequence). CDR3 length equals 13 residues. In DNA, the CDR3 is TGTGCCAGCCAGGACAGGGGAGGTGAAAAACTGTTTTTT. It is translated as CASQDRGGEKLFF.

The rearrangement uses TRBV7-3 and TRBJ2-1; the match to TRBD1 covers 9 bases. V trimming: 5 bases; J trimming: 7 bases; junction bases outside the gene matches: 6. CDR3 length: 14 amino acids. Germline CDR1 reads SGHTA; CDR2 reads FQGTGA. The DNA for the CDR3 is TGTGCCAGCAGCCCGGGACAGGGTCGGAATGAGCAGTTCTTC. This translates into CASSPGQGRNEQFF. Full variable domain (missing parts from reference TRBV7-3 and TRBJ2-1): GAGVSQTPSNKVTEKGKYVELRCDPISGHTALYWYRQSLGQGPEFLIYFQGTGAADDSGLPNDRFFAVRPEGSVSTLKIQRTERGDSAVYLCASSPGQGRNEQFFGPGTRLTVL.

The rearrangement links TRBV9 to TRBJ2-3, with D maybe TRBD2 (6 bases). The CDR3 covers 15 residues. The germline V and J ends were trimmed by 0 bases and 5 bases, with 13 bases remaining between them. The V gene's germline CDR1 is SGDLS and CDR2 YYNGEE. The CDR3 sequence: CASSVVGGNGDTQYF. The DNA of the CDR3 is TGTGCCAGCAGCGTAGTGGGCGGGAATGGAGATACGCAGTATTTT. Supplemented by reference TRBV9 and TRBJ2-3, the full variable domain reads DSGVTQTPKHLITATGQRVTLRCSPRSGDLSVYWYQQSLDQGLQFLIQYYNGEERAKGNILERFSAQQFPDLHSELNLSSLELGDSALYFCASSVVGGNGDTQYFGPGTRLTVL.

The gene calls are TRBV5-1 and TRBJ1-2; D is possibly TRBD1 (5 bases). V lost 3 bases, J lost 1 base, and 7 bases lay in between. CDR1 and CDR2 from the germline V gene are SGHRS and YFSETQ. CDR3 size: 13 residues. CDR3 protein: CASSSTVNYGYTF. The CDR3 DNA is TGCGCCAGCAGCTCGACAGTTAACTATGGCTACACCTTC. The full variable domain, completed using reference TRBV5-1 and TRBJ1-2, is KAGVTQTPRYLIKTRGQQVTLSCSPISGHRSVSWYQQTPGQGLQFLFEYFSETQRNKGNFPGRFSGRQFSNSRSEMNVSTLELGDSALYLCASSSTVNYGYTFGSGTRLTVV.

This chain links TRBV5-1 with TRBJ1-2; D is possibly TRBD1 (6 bases). Germline assignment: CDR1 SGHRS and CDR2 YFSETQ. Trimming stripped 0 bases from V and 4 bases from J, with 22 bases between. CDR3 length equals 18 residues. The CDR3 coding sequence is TGCGCCAGCAGCTTGGGAGCCGCCGCAGGGGCGGGTGGCTATGGCTACACCTTC. It codes for CASSLGAAAGAGGYGYTF.

The rearrangement links TRBV6-5 to TRBJ1-1; no firm D call. Deletions cut 7 bases from V and 5 bases from J, with 8 bases between. The CDR3 extends over 11 amino acids. Germline values: CDR1 MNHEY, CDR2 SVGAGI. The CDR3 loop is CASNRATEAFF. The CDR3 coding sequence is TGTGCCAGCAACCGGGCTACTGAAGCTTTCTTT.

The chain has TRBV30 and TRBJ2-1; the D gene is possibly TRBD2 (6 bases). Trimming took off 0 bases at V and 7 bases at J, with 13 bases between the two ends. CDR1 is GTSNPN, CDR2 SVGIG, per germline (reference sequence). This CDR3 contains 14 residues. The CDR3 nucleotides are TGTGCCTGGAGTGTAGGTTGGGCGGGAAATGAGCAGTTCTTC. This encodes CAWSVGWAGNEQFF. The complete variable domain, with remaining parts taken from reference TRBV30 and TRBJ2-1, reads SQTIHQWPATLVQPVGSPLSLECTVEGTSNPNLYWYRQAAGRGLQLLFYSVGIGQISSEVPQNLSASRPQDRQFILSSKKLLLSDSGFYLCAWSVGWAGNEQFFGPGTRLTVL.

The chain recombines TRBV7-9 with TRBJ1-1; a weak D match, TRBD1 (6 bases). Germline-derived CDR1 and CDR2 are SEHNR and FQNEAQ (reference sequence). V lost 5 bases, J lost 1 base, and 8 bases lay in between. The CDR3 spans 13 residues. CDR3 nucleotide sequence: TGTGCCAGCAGCAAGACAGGGAACACTGAAGCTTTCTTT. This sequence encodes CASSKTGNTEAFF.

The rearrangement uses TRBV29-1 and TRBJ2-5, with 8 bases lining up with TRBD2. The germline V gene has CDR1 SQVTM and CDR2 ANQGSEA. The length of the CDR3 is 14 residues. Trimming took 6 bases from V and 8 from J; bases not matched to a gene: 14. The CDR3 here is CSVPTGGAYGTQYF. The CDR3 DNA is TGCAGCGTACCAACGGGAGGGGCCTATGGAACCCAGTACTTC.

The CDR3 spells CASRTGIRAGELFF. CDR3 nucleotide sequence: TGTGCCAGCAGAACAGGGATTCGGGCCGGGGAGCTGTTTTTT. The V and J genes are TRBV7-2 and TRBJ2-2, with D perhaps TRBD1 (6 bases). This CDR3 has 14 residues. V lost 6 bases, J lost 6 bases, and 14 bases lay in between. Germline V lookup: CDR1 SGHTA, CDR2 FQGNSA.

This clone was observed a single time. The chain uses TRBV7-3 and TRBJ2-3; 7 positions match TRBD2. The CDR3 covers 14 residues. V was pared by 3 bases and J by 2 bases, with 2 bases of the junction left unmatched. The germline CDR1 and CDR2 sequences are SGHTA and FQGTGA. The CDR3 protein is CASSLGTTTDTQYF. In DNA form, the CDR3 reads TGTGCCAGCAGCTTGGGGACTACCACAGATACGCAGTATTTT.

The genes are TRBV6-1 and TRBJ2-7; 10 bases map to TRBD2. The CDR3 length is 15 residues. The J segment lost 7 bases and the V segment lost 11 bases, leaving 17 bases of the junction unmatched. CDR1 and CDR2 (germline): MNHNS, SASEGT. The CDR3 spells CAHKNELAGVGEQYF. CDR3 DNA sequence: TGTGCCCATAAAAACGAGCTAGCGGGAGTGGGTGAGCAGTACTTC.

This chain joins TRBV7-9 and TRBJ2-2; D is perhaps TRBD1 (6 bases). V dropped 8 bases and J dropped 6 bases, with 19 bases sitting between them. This CDR3 has 15 amino acids. Looked up from germline, CDR1 is SEHNR and CDR2 is FQNEAQ (reference sequence). The chain's CDR3 is CASLENRAGAGELFF. The CDR3 region has the DNA TGTGCCAGCCTAGAAAACAGGGCCGGTGCCGGGGAGCTGTTTTTT.

The CDR3 loop is CASSPRGGETQYF. DNA of the CDR3: TGTGCCAGTAGTCCCAGGGGCGGCGAGACCCAGTACTTC. The chain has TRBV19 and TRBJ2-5; possibly TRBD1 for D (6 bases). Trimming cost V 5 bases and J 5 bases, with 12 bases left between them. The V gene's germline CDR1 is LNHDA and CDR2 SQIVND (reference sequence). The CDR3 runs to 13 residues.

This clone was picked up one time. V is TRBV5-1 and J is TRBJ2-2; maybe TRBD2 (6 bases). Germline CDR1 and CDR2: SGHRS and YFSETQ. This CDR3 has 14 amino acids. V was shortened by 0 bases and J by 6 bases, with 9 bases between the two germline ends. In nucleotides, the CDR3 is TGCGCCAGCAGCTTGGGACTAGGGGCCGGGGAGCTGTTTTTT. Encoded protein: CASSLGLGAGELFF.

This clone was observed a handful of times. The chain has TRBV2 and TRBJ1-1; TRBD1 is a possible D gene (6 bases). V shed 6 bases and J shed 9 bases, with 17 bases lying between them. Germline V CDR1 and CDR2: SNHLY, FYNNEI. This CDR3 has 13 amino acids. The CDR3 bases are TGTGCCAGCAGGATAGACAGCCAGGGGAAAGCTTTCTTT. Protein: CASRIDSQGKAFF.

Only one count was recorded for this clone. The chain uses TRBV28 and TRBJ2-1; 13 bases map to TRBD2. The CDR3 length is 17 residues. J lost 4 bases, V lost 6 bases, and 9 bases had no gene match. Per germline, CDR1 MDHEN and CDR2 SYDVKM. The CDR3 coding sequence is TGTGCCAGCAGCTCCGGACTAGCGGGAGTCCTTTACAATGAGCAGTTCTTC. Protein product: CASSSGLAGVLYNEQFF.

The CDR3 DNA reads TGTGCCTGGAGTGCGACAGCTAACTATGGCTACACCTTC. It encodes CAWSATANYGYTF. The chain uses TRBV30 and TRBJ1-2, with D possibly matching TRBD1 (5 bases). The V gene's germline CDR1 is GTSNPN and CDR2 SVGIG (reference sequence). V was cut by 1 base and J by 0 bases, with 6 bases left in between. This CDR3 spans 13 amino acids.